This is a list of T cell receptor beta chains from one sample in a study of blood T cell repertoires in COVID-19. This table comes from immunoSEQ multiplex PCR, and its TCRdb copy is limited to in-frame clones, with some not included. The sample holds about 59,000 clones; 70% to 85% are singletons and the top ten take nearly 10%. Sequencing was performed on peripheral blood. Receptor source: a human donor in a cohort sampled during active COVID-19. CDR3s include the opening cysteine and the closing phenylalanine or tryptophan. D genes are given only for firm matches. Part of the rows lack a size; the others show once, few, many or a class for expanded clones.

CDR3	DNA	size	D	V	J
CASSPLSGANVLTF	TGTGCCAGCTCACCCCTCTCTGGGGCCAACGTCCTGACTTTC	-	-	TRBV18	TRBJ2-6
CASSSGYNEQFF	TGTGCCAGCAGCTCCGGGTACAATGAGCAGTTCTTC	-	-	TRBV5-6	TRBJ2-1
CASSLSGYLDTGELFF	TGTGCCAGCAGTTTGTCAGGGTACTTGGACACCGGGGAGCTGTTTTTT	few	-	TRBV28	TRBJ2-2
CASSYSPGLKNQPQHF	TGTGCCAGCAGTTACTCGCCGGGACTCAAGAATCAGCCCCAGCATTTT	-	-	TRBV6-2/TRBV6-3	TRBJ1-5
CASRAGGVYNEQFF	TGTGCCAGTAGAGCGGGAGGGGTCTACAATGAGCAGTTCTTC	-	TRBD2	TRBV19	TRBJ2-1
CASSSLRGVSDTQYF	TGTGCCAGCAGCTCGTTACGCGGGGTGTCAGATACGCAGTATTTT	-	-	TRBV5-6	TRBJ2-3
CASSIIWGDASYGYTF	TGTGCCAGTAGTATAATTTGGGGGGACGCGAGCTATGGCTACACCTTC	-	-	TRBV19	TRBJ1-2
CASSLFDRGQPQHF	TGTGCCAGCTCACTGTTCGACAGGGGTCAGCCCCAGCATTTT	few	TRBD1	TRBV18	TRBJ1-5
CASSPGTGDNEQFF	TGTGCCAGCTCACCAGGGACAGGGGACAATGAGCAGTTCTTC	-	TRBD1	TRBV18	TRBJ2-1
CATSDLQGVRHF	TGTGCCACCAGTGATTTACAGGGGGTTCGGCATTTT	-	TRBD1	TRBV24-1	TRBJ1-5
CAWSGASLDTQYF	TGTGCCTGGAGTGGCGCGAGCTTGGATACGCAGTATTTT	-	-	TRBV30	TRBJ2-3
CASATSTVNTGELFF	TGCGCCAGCGCCACGTCAACGGTGAACACCGGGGAGCTGTTTTTT	-	-	TRBV5-1	TRBJ2-2
CAWSRGDSSDF	TGTGCCTGGAGTAGGGGGGACAGTTCCGATTTT	few	TRBD1	TRBV30	TRBJ1-4